This entry is about one T cell receptor (beta chain). What it binds is not known. This sample stems from a study of CD8 T cells in ankylosing spondylitis. General observations from the study: Made up of several highly homologous variants, a TCR beta motif appeared characteristic of ankylosing spondylitis blood.

The germline V gene encodes CDR1 SGHTA and CDR2 FQGNSA. The CDR3 covers 15 residues. V shed 5 bases, J shed 4 bases, and the junction held 7 bases outside the gene matches. TCRdb processed the 5' RACE reads anew with MiXCR; each CDR3 protein has one entry. The repertoire includes about 330,000 distinct CDR3 sequences, less than 10% of them detected once, and less than 15% sits in the top ten. The origin of this receptor is a male donor with ankylosing spondylitis. This sequence joins TRBV7-2 and TRBJ2-5; 10 bases align to TRBD2. Sequencing used blood, either unsorted or a sorted T cell fraction (not recorded which). The CDR3 nucleotides are TGTGCCAGCAGCAACGGACTAGCGGTTTCAGAGACCCAGTACTTC. Translated, it gives CASSNGLAVSETQYF.